This TCR beta chain was identified in a study of shared clonotypes between healthy human individuals. Positive CCR7 selection of CD45RO-negative cells yielded the naive CD8 cells, and terminally differentiated effector memory CD45RA+ cells were excluded. Study results and caveats: Generally, estimated richness proved larger in naive subsets than it did in memory subsets. Non-shared clonotypes displayed generation probabilities falling below those of clonotypes present in all four donors.

Repertoires were generated with immunoSEQ multiplex PCR, while TCRdb's copy carries only in-frame clones and drops some. The sample lists about 700,000 clones, 92% seen once, with approximately 24% in the top ten. CDR1 is SGHAT, CDR2 FQNNGV, per germline. The length of the CDR3 is 13 residues. The germline V and J ends were trimmed by 3 bases and 5 bases, with 11 bases remaining between them. Of note for this clone: The target antigen is unknown.

What was sequenced was naive CD8+ T cells sorted from blood. The chain employs TRBV11-2 and TRBJ2-7, with D perhaps matching TRBD2 (7 bases). This clonotype originated in a man aged 25 to 45 in good health. CDR3 coding DNA: TGTGCCAGCAGCTTCACAGGGAGGGACGAGCAGTACTTC. Protein product: CASSFTGRDEQYF.